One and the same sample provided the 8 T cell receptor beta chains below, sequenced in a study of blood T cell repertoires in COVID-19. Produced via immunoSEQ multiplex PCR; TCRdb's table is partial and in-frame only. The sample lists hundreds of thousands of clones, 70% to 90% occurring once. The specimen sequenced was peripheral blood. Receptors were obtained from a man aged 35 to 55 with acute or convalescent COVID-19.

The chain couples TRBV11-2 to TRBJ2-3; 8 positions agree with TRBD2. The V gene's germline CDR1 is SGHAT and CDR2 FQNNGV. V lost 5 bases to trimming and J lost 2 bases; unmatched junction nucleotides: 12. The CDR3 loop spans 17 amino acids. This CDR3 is CASSVNAGGANTDTQYF. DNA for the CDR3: TGTGCCAGCAGCGTCAATGCCGGGGGGGCTAACACAGATACGCAGTATTTT.

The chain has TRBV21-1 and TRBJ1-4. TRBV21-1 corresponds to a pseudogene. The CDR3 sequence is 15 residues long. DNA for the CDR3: TGTGCCAGCAGCAAAGAGGAGGGCTCTGGAGAAAAACTGTTTTTT. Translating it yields CASSKEEGSGEKLFF.

The CDR3 loop is CASRDRQAGDTQYF. The CDR3 region has the DNA TGTGCCAGCAGGGACAGACAAGCAGGAGATACGCAGTATTTT. V is TRBV2 and J is TRBJ2-3, with a tentative D call TRBD1 (6 bases). Germline CDR1 reads SNHLY; CDR2 reads FYNNEI. The CDR3 sequence is 14 residues long. The V and J ends lost 6 bases and 5 bases respectively, with 15 bases between them.

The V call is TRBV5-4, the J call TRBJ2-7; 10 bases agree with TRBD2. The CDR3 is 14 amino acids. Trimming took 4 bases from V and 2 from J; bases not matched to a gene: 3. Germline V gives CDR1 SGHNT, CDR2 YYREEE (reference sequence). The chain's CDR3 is CASSGGTSAYEQYF. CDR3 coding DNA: TGTGCCAGCAGCGGAGGGACTAGCGCCTACGAGCAGTACTTC.

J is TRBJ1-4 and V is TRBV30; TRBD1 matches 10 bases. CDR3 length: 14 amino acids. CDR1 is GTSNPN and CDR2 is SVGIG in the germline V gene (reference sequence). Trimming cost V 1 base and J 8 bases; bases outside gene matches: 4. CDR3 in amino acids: CAWSGDRGHEKLFF. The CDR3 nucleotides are TGTGCCTGGAGTGGCGACAGGGGGCACGAAAAACTGTTTTTT.

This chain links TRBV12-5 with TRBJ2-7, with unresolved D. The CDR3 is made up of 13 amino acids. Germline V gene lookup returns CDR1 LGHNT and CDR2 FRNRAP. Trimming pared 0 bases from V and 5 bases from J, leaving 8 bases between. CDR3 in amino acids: CASGLVSRNEQYF. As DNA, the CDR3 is TGTGCTAGTGGTTTGGTATCGCGTAACGAGCAGTACTTC. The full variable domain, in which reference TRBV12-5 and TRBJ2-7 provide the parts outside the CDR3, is DARVTQTPRHKVTEMGQEVTMRCQPILGHNTVFWYRQTMMQGLELLAYFRNRAPLDDSGMPKDRFSAEMPDATLATLKIQPSEPRDSAVYFCASGLVSRNEQYFGPGTRLTVT.

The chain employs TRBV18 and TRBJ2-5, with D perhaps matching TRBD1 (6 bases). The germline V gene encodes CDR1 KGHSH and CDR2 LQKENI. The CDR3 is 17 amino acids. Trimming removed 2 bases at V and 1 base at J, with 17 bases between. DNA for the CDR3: TGTGCCAGCTCACCATCAACCGGGGCCAGGGGCCAAGAGACCCAGTACTTC. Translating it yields CASSPSTGARGQETQYF.

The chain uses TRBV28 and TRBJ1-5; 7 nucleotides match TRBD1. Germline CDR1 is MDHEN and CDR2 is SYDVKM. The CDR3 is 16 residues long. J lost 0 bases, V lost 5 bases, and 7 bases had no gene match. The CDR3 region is CASSTGTAYSNQPQHF. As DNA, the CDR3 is TGTGCCAGCAGTACCGGGACAGCATATAGCAATCAGCCCCAGCATTTT. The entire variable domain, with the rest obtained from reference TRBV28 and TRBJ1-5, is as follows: DVKVTQSSRYLVKRTGEKVFLECVQDMDHENMFWYRQDPGLGLRLIYFSYDVKMKEKGDIPEGYSVSREKKERFSLILESASTNQTSMYLCASSTGTAYSNQPQHFGDGTRLSIL.